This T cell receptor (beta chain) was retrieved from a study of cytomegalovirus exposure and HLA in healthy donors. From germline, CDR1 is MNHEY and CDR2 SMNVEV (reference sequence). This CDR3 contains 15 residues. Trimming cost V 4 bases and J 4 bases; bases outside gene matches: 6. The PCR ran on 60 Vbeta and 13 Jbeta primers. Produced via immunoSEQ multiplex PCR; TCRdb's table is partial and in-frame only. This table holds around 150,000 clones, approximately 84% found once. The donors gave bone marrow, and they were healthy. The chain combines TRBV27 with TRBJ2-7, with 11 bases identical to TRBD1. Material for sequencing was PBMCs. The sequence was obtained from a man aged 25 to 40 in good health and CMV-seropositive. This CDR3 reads CASSYGQGASYEQYF. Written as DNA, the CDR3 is TGTGCCAGCAGTTACGGACAGGGGGCTTCTTACGAGCAGTACTTC.